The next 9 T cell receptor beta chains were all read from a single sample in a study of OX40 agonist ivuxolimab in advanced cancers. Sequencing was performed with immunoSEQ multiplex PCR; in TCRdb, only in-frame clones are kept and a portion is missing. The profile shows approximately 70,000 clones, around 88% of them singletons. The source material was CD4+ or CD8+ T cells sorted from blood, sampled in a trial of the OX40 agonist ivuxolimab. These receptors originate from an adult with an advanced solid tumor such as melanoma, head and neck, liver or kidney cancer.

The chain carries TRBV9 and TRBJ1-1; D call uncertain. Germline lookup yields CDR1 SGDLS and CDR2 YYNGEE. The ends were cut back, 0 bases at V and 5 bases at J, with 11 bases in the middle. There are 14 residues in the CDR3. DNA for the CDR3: TGTGCCAGCAGCGTAGCTCCGGAAGGTACTGAAGCTTTCTTT. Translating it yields CASSVAPEGTEAFF.

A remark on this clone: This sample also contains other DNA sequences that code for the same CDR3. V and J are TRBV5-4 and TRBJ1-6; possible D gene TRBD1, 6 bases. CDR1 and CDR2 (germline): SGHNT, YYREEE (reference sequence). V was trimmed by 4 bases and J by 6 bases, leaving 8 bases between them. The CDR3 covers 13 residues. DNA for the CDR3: TGTGCCAGCAGCCCGGACAGTAATTCACCCCTCCACTTT. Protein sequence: CASSPDSNSPLHF.

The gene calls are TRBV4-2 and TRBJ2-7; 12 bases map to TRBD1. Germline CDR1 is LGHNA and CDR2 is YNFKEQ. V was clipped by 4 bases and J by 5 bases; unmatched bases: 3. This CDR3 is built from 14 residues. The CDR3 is CASSLGTGGNEQYF. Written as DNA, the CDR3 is TGTGCCAGCAGCCTTGGGACAGGGGGCAACGAGCAGTACTTC.

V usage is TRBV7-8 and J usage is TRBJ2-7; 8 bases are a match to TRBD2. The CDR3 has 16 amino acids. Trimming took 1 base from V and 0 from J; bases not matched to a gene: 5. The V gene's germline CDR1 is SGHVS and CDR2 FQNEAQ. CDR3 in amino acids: CASSLVGGASSYEQYF. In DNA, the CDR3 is TGTGCCAGCAGCTTAGTCGGGGGGGCCAGCTCCTACGAGCAGTACTTC.

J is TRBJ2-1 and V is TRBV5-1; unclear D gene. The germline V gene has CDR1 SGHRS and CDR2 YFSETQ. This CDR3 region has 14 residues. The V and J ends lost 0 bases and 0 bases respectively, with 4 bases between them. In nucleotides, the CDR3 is TGCGCCAGCAGCTTGGAATCCTCCTACAATGAGCAGTTCTTC. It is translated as CASSLESSYNEQFF. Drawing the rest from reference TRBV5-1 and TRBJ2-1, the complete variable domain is KAGVTQTPRYLIKTRGQQVTLSCSPISGHRSVSWYQQTPGQGLQFLFEYFSETQRNKGNFPGRFSGRQFSNSRSEMNVSTLELGDSALYLCASSLESSYNEQFFGPGTRLTVL.

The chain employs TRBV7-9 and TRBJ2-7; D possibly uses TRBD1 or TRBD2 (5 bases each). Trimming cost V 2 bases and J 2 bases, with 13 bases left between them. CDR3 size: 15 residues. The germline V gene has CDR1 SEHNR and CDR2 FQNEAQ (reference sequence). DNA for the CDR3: TGTGCCAGCAGCTTAACCAAGGGGACCCCCTACGAGCAGTACTTC. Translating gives CASSLTKGTPYEQYF.

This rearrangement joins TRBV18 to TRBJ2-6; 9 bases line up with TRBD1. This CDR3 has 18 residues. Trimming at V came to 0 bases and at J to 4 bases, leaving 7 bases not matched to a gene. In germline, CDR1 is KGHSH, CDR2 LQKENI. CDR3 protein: CASSPPRDRDSGANVLTF. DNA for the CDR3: TGTGCCAGCTCACCACCGAGGGACAGGGACTCCGGGGCCAACGTCCTGACTTTC.

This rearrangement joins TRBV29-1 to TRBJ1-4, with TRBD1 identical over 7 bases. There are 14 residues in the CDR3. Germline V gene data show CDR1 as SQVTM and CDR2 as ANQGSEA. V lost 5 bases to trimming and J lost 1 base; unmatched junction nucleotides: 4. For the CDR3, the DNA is TGCAGCGTTAAAACAGGGGAAACTAATGAAAAACTGTTTTTT. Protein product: CSVKTGETNEKLFF.

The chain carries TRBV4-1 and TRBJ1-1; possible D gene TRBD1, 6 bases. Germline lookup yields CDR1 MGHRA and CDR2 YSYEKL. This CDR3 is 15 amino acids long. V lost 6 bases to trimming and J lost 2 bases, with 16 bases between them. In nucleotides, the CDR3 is TGCGCCAGCAGTCATATTGACAGGCTTAACACTGAAGCTTTCTTT. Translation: CASSHIDRLNTEAFF.